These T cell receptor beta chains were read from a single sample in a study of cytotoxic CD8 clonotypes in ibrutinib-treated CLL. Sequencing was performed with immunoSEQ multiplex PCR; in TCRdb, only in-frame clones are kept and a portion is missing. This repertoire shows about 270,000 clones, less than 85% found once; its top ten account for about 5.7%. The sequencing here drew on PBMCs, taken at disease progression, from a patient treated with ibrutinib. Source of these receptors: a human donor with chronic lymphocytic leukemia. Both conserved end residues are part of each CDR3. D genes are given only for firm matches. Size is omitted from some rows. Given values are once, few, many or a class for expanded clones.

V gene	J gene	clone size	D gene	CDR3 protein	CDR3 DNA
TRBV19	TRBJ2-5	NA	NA	CASSWTVYQETQYF	TGTGCCAGTAGTTGGACTGTGTACCAAGAGACCCAGTACTTC
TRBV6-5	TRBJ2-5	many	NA	CASSPPRGAHETQYF	TGTGCCAGCAGCCCACCTCGGGGGGCTCATGAGACCCAGTACTTC
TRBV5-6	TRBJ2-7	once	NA	CASSRGGISYEQYF	TGTGCCAGCAGCCGAGGGGGGATCTCCTACGAGCAGTACTTC
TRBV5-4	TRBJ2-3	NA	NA	CASSLWATGTDTQYF	TGTGCCAGCAGCTTGTGGGCGACGGGCACAGATACGCAGTATTTT
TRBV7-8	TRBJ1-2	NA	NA	CASSLRTGANYGYTF	TGTGCCAGCAGCTTAAGAACAGGAGCTAACTATGGCTACACCTTC
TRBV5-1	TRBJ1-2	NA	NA	CASGEGGARGGYTF	TGCGCCAGCGGAGAAGGGGGAGCACGGGGTGGCTACACCTTC
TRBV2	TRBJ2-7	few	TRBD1	CAGWGQNYEQYF	TGTGCCGGCTGGGGACAGAACTACGAGCAGTACTTC
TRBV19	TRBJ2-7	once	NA	CASSITLTDYEQYF	TGTGCCAGTAGTATAACTCTAACTGACTACGAGCAGTACTTC
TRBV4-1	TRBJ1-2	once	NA	CASSQAVGGSRGYTF	TGCGCCAGCAGCCAAGCGGTCGGGGGATCTCGTGGCTACACCTTC
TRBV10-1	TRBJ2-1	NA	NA	CASSGGPASYNEQFF	TGCGCCAGCAGCGGGGGCCCGGCATCCTACAATGAGCAGTTCTTC
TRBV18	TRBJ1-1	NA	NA	CASSQGQGQSTEAFF	TGTGCCAGCTCACAAGGACAAGGGCAGAGCACTGAAGCTTTCTTT
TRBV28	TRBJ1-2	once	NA	CASTKGGGLYYGYTF	TGTGCCAGCACCAAAGGGGGGGGTTTGTACTATGGCTACACCTTC
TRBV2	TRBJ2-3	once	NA	CASSEAIRKFGTDTQYF	TGTGCCAGCAGTGAAGCCATACGCAAATTCGGCACAGATACGCAGTATTTT
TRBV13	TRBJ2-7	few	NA	CASSLRGHGLYEQYF	TGTGCCAGCAGCTTAAGAGGACACGGATTGTACGAGCAGTACTTC
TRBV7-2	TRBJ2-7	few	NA	CASSIRTAGEQYF	TGTGCCAGCAGCATTAGGACAGCTGGCGAGCAGTACTTC
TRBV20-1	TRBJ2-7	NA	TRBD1	CSARGQPEQYF	TGCAGTGCCAGGGGGCAGCCTGAGCAGTACTTC
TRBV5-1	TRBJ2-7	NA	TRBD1	CASRGDRDYEQYF	TGCGCCAGCCGTGGGGACAGGGACTACGAGCAGTACTTC
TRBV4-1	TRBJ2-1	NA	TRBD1	CASSQSTGVSGNEQFF	TGCGCCAGCAGCCAGAGTACAGGGGTCTCGGGCAATGAGCAGTTCTTC
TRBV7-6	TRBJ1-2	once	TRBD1	CASSPGTGGGYGYTF	TGTGCCAGCAGCCCAGGGACAGGGGGAGGGTATGGCTACACCTTC
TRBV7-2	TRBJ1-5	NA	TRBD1	CASSFSGGFSNQPQHF	TGTGCCAGCAGCTTTTCAGGGGGCTTTAGCAATCAGCCCCAGCATTTT
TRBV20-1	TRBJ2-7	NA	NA	CSASSGYEQYF	TGCAGTGCTTCTAGTGGCTACGAGCAGTACTTC
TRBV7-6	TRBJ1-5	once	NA	CASSLYGGNQPQHF	TGTGCCAGCAGCTTATATGGGGGCAATCAGCCCCAGCATTTT
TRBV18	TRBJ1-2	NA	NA	CASSPNKDNYGYTF	TGTGCCAGCTCACCGAACAAGGATAACTATGGCTACACCTTC
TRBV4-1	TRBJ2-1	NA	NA	CASSQEWRILEQFF	TGCGCCAGCAGCCAAGAATGGAGGATCCTTGAGCAGTTCTTC
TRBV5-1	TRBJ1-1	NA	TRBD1	CASSLDSGTGITEAFF	TGCGCCAGCAGCTTGGATTCAGGGACAGGGATCACTGAAGCTTTCTTT
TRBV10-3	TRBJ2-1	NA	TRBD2	CAIGERGSSHNEQFF	TGTGCCATCGGAGAGCGGGGGAGCTCTCACAATGAGCAGTTCTTC
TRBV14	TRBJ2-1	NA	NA	CASSPRQNIRGANQFF	TGTGCCAGCAGCCCCCGGCAAAATATAAGGGGCGCGAACCAGTTCTTC
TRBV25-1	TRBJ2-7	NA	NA	CASSRADEIYEQYF	TGTGCCAGCAGTAGAGCGGATGAGATCTACGAGCAGTACTTC
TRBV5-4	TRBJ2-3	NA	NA	CATRGGGPNTDTQYF	TGTGCCACCCGAGGAGGGGGCCCGAACACAGATACGCAGTATTTT
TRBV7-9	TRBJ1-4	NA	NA	CASSDQGFGEKLFF	TGTGCCAGCAGCGACCAAGGCTTTGGTGAAAAACTGTTTTTT
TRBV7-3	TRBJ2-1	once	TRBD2	CASSLTGLGSYNEQFF	TGTGCCAGCAGCTTAACGGGACTAGGGTCCTACAATGAGCAGTTCTTC
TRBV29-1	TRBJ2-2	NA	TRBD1	CSVELRGRWVGELFF	TGCAGCGTTGAACTCAGGGGGCGGTGGGTCGGGGAGCTGTTTTTT
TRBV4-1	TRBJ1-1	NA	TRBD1	CASSPGGYLEAFF	TGCGCCAGCAGCCCAGGGGGGTACCTCGAAGCTTTCTTT
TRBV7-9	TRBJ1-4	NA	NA	CASTGGEKLFF	TGTGCCAGCACGGGAGGTGAAAAACTGTTTTTT
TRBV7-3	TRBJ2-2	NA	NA	CASSHVGIVNTGELFF	TGTGCCAGCAGCCACGTGGGGATCGTCAACACCGGGGAGCTGTTTTTT
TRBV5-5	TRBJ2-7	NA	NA	CASSFLAGSSREQYF	TGTGCCAGCAGCTTTCTCGCAGGGTCCTCGCGGGAGCAGTACTTC
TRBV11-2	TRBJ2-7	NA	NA	CASSPGTASYEQYF	TGTGCCAGCAGCCCGGGGACGGCGTCCTACGAGCAGTACTTC
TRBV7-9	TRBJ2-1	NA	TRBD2	CASSLVSFRTSGGNNEQFF	TGTGCCAGCAGCTTAGTTAGCTTCCGGACTAGCGGTGGGAACAATGAGCAGTTCTTC
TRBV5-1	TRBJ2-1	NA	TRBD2	CASSWGLAGGPGMNEQFF	TGCGCCAGCAGCTGGGGACTAGCGGGAGGGCCGGGAATGAATGAGCAGTTCTTC
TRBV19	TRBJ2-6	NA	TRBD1	CASSIVGQGFSGANVLTF	TGTGCCAGTAGTATAGTAGGACAGGGCTTCTCTGGGGCCAACGTCCTGACTTTC
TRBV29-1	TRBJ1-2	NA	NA	CSVEVQGGHGYTF	TGCAGCGTTGAAGTCCAGGGAGGTCATGGCTACACCTTC
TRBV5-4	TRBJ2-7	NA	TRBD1	CASSPTGGYTYEQYF	TGTGCCAGCAGTCCGACAGGGGGGTATACCTACGAGCAGTACTTC
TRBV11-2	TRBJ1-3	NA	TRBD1	CASSSTGISGNTIYF	TGTGCCAGCAGCTCGACAGGGATCTCTGGAAACACCATATATTTT
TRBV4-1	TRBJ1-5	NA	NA	CASSNLKGGSNQPQHF	TGCGCCAGCAGCAATCTCAAGGGGGGGAGCAATCAGCCCCAGCATTTT
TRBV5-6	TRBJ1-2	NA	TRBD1	CASTLSPGGKDYGYTF	TGTGCCAGCACCCTCTCGCCAGGGGGCAAAGACTATGGCTACACCTTC
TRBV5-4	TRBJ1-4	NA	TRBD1	CASSLGTGLGEKLFF	TGTGCCAGCAGCTTGGGGACAGGGCTTGGGGAAAAACTGTTTTTT
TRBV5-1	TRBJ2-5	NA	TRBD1	CASSFPPTGSKETQYF	TGCGCCAGCAGCTTCCCTCCGACAGGGTCGAAAGAGACCCAGTACTTC
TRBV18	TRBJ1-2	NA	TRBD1	CASSAGTGEYGYTF	TGTGCCAGCTCGGCGGGGACAGGGGAATATGGCTACACCTTC
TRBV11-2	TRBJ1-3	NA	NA	CASSLAGLSGNTIYF	TGTGCCAGCAGCTTAGCAGGGCTCTCTGGAAACACCATATATTTT
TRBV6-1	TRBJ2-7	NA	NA	CASSPVVRSSYEQYF	TGTGCCAGCAGTCCAGTCGTACGGAGCTCCTACGAGCAGTACTTC
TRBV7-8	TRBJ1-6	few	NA	CASSPEHNSPLHF	TGTGCCAGCAGCCCGGAACACAATTCACCCCTCCACTTT